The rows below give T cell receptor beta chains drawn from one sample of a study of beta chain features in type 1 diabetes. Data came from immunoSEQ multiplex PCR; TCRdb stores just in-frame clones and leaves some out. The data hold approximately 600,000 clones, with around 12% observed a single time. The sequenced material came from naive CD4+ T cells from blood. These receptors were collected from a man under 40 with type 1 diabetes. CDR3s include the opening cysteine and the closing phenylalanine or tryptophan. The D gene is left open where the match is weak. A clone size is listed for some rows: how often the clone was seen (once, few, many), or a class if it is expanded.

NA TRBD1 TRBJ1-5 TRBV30 CAWGQGNQPQHF TGTGCCTGGGGACAGGGTAATCAGCCCCAGCATTTT
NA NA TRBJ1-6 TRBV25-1 CASSAQNSPLHF TGTGCCAGCAGTGCCCAGAATTCACCCCTCCACTTT
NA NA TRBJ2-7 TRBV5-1 CASRLDRNYEQYF TGCGCCAGCAGGCTGGACAGAAACTACGAGCAGTACTTC
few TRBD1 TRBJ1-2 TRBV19 CASSARTGGYGYTF TGTGCCAGTAGTGCCCGGACAGGGGGCTATGGCTACACCTTC
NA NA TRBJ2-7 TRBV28 CASSLSQGTKFYEQYF TGTGCCAGCAGTTTATCGCAGGGGACGAAATTCTACGAGCAGTACTTC
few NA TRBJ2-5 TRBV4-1 CASSQQGSQETQYF TGCGCCAGCAGCCAACAGGGGAGCCAAGAGACCCAGTACTTC
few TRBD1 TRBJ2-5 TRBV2 CASSVQGQETQYF TGTGCCAGCAGTGTACAGGGGCAAGAGACCCAGTACTTC
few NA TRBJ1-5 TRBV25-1 CASSGGDNQPQHF TGTGCCAGCAGCGGGGGGGACAATCAGCCCCAGCATTTT
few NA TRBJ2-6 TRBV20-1 CSARANVLTF TGCAGTGCTAGGGCCAACGTCCTGACTTTC
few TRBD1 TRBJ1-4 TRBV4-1 CASSQGTGTGFGKLFF TGCGCCAGCAGCCAGGGAACCGGGACAGGGTTTGGAAAACTGTTTTTT
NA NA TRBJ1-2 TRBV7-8 CASSLVANYGYTF TGTGCCAGCAGCTTAGTGGCTAACTATGGCTACACCTTC
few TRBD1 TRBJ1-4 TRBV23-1 CASSHRDRGLRTNEKLFF TGCGCCAGCAGTCACCGGGACAGGGGGCTACGGACTAATGAAAAACTGTTTTTT
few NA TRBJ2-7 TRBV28 CASRRQETYEQYF TGTGCCAGTCGGAGACAGGAGACCTACGAGCAGTACTTC
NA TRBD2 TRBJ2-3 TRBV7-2 CASSPAGGNTDTQYF TGTGCCAGCAGCCCAGCGGGGGGCAACACAGATACGCAGTATTTT
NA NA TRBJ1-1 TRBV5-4 CASRRQAMNTEAFF TGTGCCAGCAGGAGACAGGCTATGAACACTGAAGCTTTCTTT
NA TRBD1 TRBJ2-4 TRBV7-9 CASSLGQEEGIQYF TGTGCCAGCAGCTTGGGACAGGAGGAGGGCATTCAGTACTTC
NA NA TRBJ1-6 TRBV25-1 CASSEDTGNSPLHF TGTGCCAGCAGTGAAGATACGGGGAATTCACCCCTCCACTTT
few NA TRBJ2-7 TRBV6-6 CASSSDLSYEQYF TGTGCCAGCAGTTCAGACCTGTCCTACGAGCAGTACTTC
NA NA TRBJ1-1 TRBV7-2 CASSEYTEAFF TGTGCCAGCAGCGAGTACACTGAAGCTTTCTTT
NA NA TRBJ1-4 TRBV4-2 CASSQEPTGQGNEKLFF TGTGCCAGCAGCCAAGAACCAACGGGCCAGGGGAATGAAAAACTGTTTTTT
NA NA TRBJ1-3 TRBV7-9 CASSLAGGGNSGNTIYF TGTGCCAGCAGCTTAGCGGGTGGAGGGAACTCTGGAAACACCATATATTTT
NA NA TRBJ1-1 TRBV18 CASSPVVTEAFF TGTGCCAGCTCACCGGTGGTAACTGAAGCTTTCTTT
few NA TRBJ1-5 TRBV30 CAWSVGQWRPQHF TGTGCCTGGAGTGTAGGCCAGTGGCGGCCCCAGCATTTT
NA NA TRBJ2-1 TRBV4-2 CASSQDINEQFF TGTGCCAGCAGCCAAGATATCAATGAGCAGTTCTTC
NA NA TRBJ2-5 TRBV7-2 CASSSGFQETQYF TGTGCCAGCAGCTCAGGATTCCAAGAGACCCAGTACTTC
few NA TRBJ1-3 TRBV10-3 CAISESYSGNTIYF TGTGCCATCAGTGAGTCTTACTCTGGAAACACCATATATTTT
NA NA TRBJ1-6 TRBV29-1 CSVAEGSSDSPLHF TGCAGCGTTGCGGAGGGTTCTTCGGATTCACCCCTCCACTTT
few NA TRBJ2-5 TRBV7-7 CASSQNPASDETQYF TGTGCCAGCAGCCAAAACCCCGCCTCGGACGAGACCCAGTACTTC
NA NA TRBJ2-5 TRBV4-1 CASSQPTDRWGETQYF TGCGCCAGCAGCCAACCGACCGACAGGTGGGGAGAGACCCAGTACTTC
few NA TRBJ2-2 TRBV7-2 CASSSRIEGIGELFF TGTGCCAGCAGCTCGAGAATAGAGGGGATCGGGGAGCTGTTTTTT
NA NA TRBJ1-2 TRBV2 CASSGQPNYGYTF TGTGCCAGCAGTGGGCAGCCTAACTATGGCTACACCTTC
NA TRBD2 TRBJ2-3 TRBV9 CASSVAGVATDTQYF TGTGCCAGCAGCGTGGCGGGGGTGGCCACAGATACGCAGTATTTT
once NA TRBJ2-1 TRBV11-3 CASSLALDSEQFF TGTGCCAGCAGCCTCGCCCTGGACAGCGAGCAGTTCTTC
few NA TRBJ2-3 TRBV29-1 CSVERLVGTDTQYF TGCAGCGTTGAACGGCTAGTAGGGACAGATACGCAGTATTTT
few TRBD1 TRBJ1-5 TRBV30 CAWSRRTGGISNQPQHF TGTGCCTGGAGTAGGCGGACAGGGGGAATTAGCAATCAGCCCCAGCATTTT
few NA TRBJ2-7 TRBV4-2 CASSRRGGSSYEQYF TGTGCCAGCAGCCGTCGAGGGGGGAGCTCCTACGAGCAGTACTTC
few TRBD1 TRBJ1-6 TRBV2 CASSETQGVGSPLHF TGTGCCAGCAGTGAAACACAGGGGGTAGGTTCACCCCTCCACTTT
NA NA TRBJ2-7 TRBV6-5 CASSRAAISYEQYF TGTGCCAGCAGTAGGGCAGCTATCTCCTACGAGCAGTACTTC
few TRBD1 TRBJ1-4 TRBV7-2 CASSRQGVGTNEKLFF TGTGCCAGCAGCCGACAGGGGGTCGGAACTAATGAAAAACTGTTTTTT
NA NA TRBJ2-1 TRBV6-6 CASSHRTDNEQFF TGTGCCAGCAGCCACAGGACAGACAATGAGCAGTTCTTC
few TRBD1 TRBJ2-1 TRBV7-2 CASSFRQGRYNEQFF TGTGCCAGCAGCTTTCGACAGGGGAGGTACAATGAGCAGTTCTTC
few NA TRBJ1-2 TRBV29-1 CSVSTGDHGYTF TGCAGCGTCTCGACGGGGGATCATGGCTACACCTTC
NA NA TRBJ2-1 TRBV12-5 CASGETGPYNEQFF TGTGCTAGTGGGGAGACTGGTCCCTACAATGAGCAGTTCTTC
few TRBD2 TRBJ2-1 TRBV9 CASSTRTSGGRHYNEQFF TGTGCCAGCAGCACCCGGACTAGCGGGGGACGACACTACAATGAGCAGTTCTTC
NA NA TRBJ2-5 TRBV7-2 CASSPIVGGTETQYF TGTGCCAGCAGCCCGATAGTGGGGGGCACGGAGACCCAGTACTTC
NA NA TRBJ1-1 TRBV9 CASSAHPIGGGMNTEAFF TGTGCCAGCAGCGCTCACCCTATAGGCGGAGGGATGAACACTGAAGCTTTCTTT
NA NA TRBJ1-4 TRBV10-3 CAISQQGTLEKLFF TGTGCCATCAGCCAACAGGGTACGCTTGAAAAACTGTTTTTT
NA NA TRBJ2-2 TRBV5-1 CASSPRTVNTGELFF TGCGCCAGCAGCCCGCGGACAGTGAACACCGGGGAGCTGTTTTTT
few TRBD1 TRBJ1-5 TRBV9 CASSVGQSNQPQHF TGTGCCAGCAGCGTGGGACAGAGCAATCAGCCCCAGCATTTT
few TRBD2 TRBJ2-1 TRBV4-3 CASSQGVGGENEQFF TGCGCCAGCAGCCAAGGCGTCGGGGGGGAAAATGAGCAGTTCTTC
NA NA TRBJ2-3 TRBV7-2 CASSPGGGSTDTQYF TGTGCCAGCAGCCCAGGAGGGGGGTCCACAGATACGCAGTATTTT
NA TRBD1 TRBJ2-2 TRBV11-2 CASSSPQGAGGELFF TGTGCCAGCAGCTCCCCTCAGGGGGCGGGCGGGGAGCTGTTTTTT
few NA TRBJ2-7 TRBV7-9 CASSLLGISSEQYF TGTGCCAGCAGCCTCCTTGGGATATCCTCCGAGCAGTACTTC